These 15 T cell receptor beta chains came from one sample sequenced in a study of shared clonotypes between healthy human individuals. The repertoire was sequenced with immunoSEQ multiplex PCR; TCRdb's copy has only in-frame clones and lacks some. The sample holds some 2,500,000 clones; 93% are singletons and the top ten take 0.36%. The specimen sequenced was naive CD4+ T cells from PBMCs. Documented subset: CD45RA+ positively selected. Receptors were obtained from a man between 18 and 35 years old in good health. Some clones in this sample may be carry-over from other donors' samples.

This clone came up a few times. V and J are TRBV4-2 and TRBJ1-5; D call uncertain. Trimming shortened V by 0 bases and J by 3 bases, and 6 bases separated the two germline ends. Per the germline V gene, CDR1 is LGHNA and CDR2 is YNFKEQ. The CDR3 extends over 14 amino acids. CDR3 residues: CASSQEEYNQPQHF. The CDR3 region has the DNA TGTGCCAGCAGCCAAGAGGAATACAATCAGCCCCAGCATTTT.

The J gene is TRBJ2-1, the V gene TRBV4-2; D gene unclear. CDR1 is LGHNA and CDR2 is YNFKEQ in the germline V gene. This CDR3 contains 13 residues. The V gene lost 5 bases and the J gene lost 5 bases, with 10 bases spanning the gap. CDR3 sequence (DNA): TGTGCCAGCAGCTATATTAGAGACAATGAGCAGTTCTTC. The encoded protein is CASSYIRDNEQFF.

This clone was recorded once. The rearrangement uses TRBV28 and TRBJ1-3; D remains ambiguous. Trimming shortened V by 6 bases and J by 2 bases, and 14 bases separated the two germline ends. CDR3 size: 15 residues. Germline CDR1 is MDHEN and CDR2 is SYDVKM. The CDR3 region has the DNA TGTGCCAGCAGGCCCCCCCCCGGGGCTGGAAACACCATATATTTT. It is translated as CASRPPPGAGNTIYF.

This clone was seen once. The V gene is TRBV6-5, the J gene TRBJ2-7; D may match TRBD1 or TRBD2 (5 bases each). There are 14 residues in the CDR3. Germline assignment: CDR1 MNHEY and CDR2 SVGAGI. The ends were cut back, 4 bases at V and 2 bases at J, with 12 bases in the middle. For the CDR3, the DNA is TGTGCCAGCAGTTCCGGGACCCCCACCTACGAGCAGTACTTC. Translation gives CASSSGTPTYEQYF.

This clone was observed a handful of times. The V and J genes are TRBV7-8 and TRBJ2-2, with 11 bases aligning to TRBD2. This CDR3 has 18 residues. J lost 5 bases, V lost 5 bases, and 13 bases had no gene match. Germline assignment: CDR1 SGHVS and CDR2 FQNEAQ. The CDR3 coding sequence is TGTGCCAGCAGCCCTACTCTTCGACTAGCGGGATATACCGGGGAGCTGTTTTTT. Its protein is CASSPTLRLAGYTGELFF.

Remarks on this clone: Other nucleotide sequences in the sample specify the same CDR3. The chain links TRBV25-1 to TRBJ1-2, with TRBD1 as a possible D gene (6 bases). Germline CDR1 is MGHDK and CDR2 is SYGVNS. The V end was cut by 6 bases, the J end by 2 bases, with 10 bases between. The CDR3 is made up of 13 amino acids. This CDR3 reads CASSRTANYGYTF. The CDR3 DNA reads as TGTGCCAGCAGCCGGACAGCCAACTATGGCTACACCTTC.

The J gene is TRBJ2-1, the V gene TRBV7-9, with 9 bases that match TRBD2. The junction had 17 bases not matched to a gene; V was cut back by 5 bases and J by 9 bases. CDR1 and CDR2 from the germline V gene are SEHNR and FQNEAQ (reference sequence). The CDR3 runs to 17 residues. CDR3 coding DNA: TGTGCCAGCAGCCCACCCCCGCGGGAGGGCGTCCGTAGTGAGCAGTTCTTC. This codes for CASSPPPREGVRSEQFF.

In DNA, the CDR3 is TGTGCCAGCAGCGTGGGCGACAGGGGGCACGAGCAGTACTTC. Its translation is CASSVGDRGHEQYF. The chain joins TRBV9 to TRBJ2-7; 10 positions match TRBD1. V gave up 2 bases and J gave up 5 bases; unmatched junction bases: 4. The CDR3 has 14 amino acids. The germline CDR1 and CDR2 sequences are SGDLS and YYNGEE.

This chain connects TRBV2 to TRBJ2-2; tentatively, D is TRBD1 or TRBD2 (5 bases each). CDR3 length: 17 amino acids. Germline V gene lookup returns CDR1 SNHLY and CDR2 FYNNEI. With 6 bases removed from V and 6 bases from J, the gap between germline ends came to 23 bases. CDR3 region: CASSTPTPTPGPGELFF. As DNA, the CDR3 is TGTGCCAGCAGCACACCGACACCAACCCCGGGGCCCGGGGAGCTGTTTTTT.

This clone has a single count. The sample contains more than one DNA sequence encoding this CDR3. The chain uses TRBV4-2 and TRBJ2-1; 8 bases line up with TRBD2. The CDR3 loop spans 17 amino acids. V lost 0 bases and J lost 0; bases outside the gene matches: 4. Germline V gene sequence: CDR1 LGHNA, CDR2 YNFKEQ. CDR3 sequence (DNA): TGTGCCAGCAGCCAAGAACCAAGCGGGAGCTCCTACAATGAGCAGTTCTTC. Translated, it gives CASSQEPSGSSYNEQFF.

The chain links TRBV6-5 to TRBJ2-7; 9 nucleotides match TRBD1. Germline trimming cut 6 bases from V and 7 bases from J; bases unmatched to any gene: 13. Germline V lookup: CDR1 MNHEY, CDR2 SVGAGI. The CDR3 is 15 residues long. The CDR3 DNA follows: TGTGCCAGCAGAGGGGGGGACAGGGCAGGAGGAGAGCAGTACTTC. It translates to CASRGGDRAGGEQYF.

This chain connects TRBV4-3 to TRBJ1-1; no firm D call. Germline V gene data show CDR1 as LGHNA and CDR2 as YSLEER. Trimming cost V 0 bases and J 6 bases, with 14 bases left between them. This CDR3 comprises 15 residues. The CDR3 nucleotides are TGCGCCAGCAGCCAAGATTCGGGGTTGGGCGCTGAAGCTTTCTTT. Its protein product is CASSQDSGLGAEAFF.

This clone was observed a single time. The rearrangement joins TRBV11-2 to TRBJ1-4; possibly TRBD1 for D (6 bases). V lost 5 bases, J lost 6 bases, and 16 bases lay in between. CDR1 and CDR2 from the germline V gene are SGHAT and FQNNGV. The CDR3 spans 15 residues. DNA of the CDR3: TGTGCCAGCAGCCTAACCGGGGGCCGAGATGAAAAACTGTTTTTT. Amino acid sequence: CASSLTGGRDEKLFF.

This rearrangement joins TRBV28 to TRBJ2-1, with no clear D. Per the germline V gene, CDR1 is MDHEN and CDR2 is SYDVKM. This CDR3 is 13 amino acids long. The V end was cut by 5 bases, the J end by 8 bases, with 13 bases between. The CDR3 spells CASSDIEYHEQFF. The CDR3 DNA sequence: TGTGCCAGCAGTGATATCGAGTACCATGAGCAGTTCTTC.

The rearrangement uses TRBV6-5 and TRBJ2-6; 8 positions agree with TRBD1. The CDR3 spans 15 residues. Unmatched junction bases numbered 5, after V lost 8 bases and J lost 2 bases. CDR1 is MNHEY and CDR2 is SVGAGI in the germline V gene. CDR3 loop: CASWPGGPGANVLTF. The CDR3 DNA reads TGTGCCAGCTGGCCAGGGGGCCCTGGGGCCAACGTCCTGACTTTC.